The 25 T cell receptor beta chains below come from one sample, sequenced in a study of human T cells and chemical hapten exposure. TCRdb re-derived calls from the RACE reads in MiXCR, one entry per CDR3 protein. Of more than 100,000 distinct CDR3 sequences in the sample, around 11% were seen once. Time point here: patch test 3, about 24 weeks after DPC sensitization. The treatment denotes: therapeutic diphenylcyclopropenone sensitization with weekly scalp DPC. Sequenced here: whole blood, sampled in connection with sensitization to the hapten diphenylcyclopropenone (DPC). The receptor set was obtained from a woman in her 50s with alopecia areata. Some clones in this sample may be carry-over from other donors' samples.

This clonotype was observed a handful of times. This chain connects TRBV5-1 to TRBJ1-1, with D possibly matching TRBD1 (5 bases). This CDR3 has 13 residues. Trimming removed 0 bases at V and 8 bases at J, with 11 bases between. Germline CDR1 and CDR2: SGHRS and YFSETQ. This chain's CDR3 is CASSLEGQTEAFF. The CDR3 DNA sequence: TGCGCCAGCAGCTTGGAGGGGCAAACAGAAGCTTTCTTT.

This clonotype has only a few counts. The rearrangement links TRBV6-1 to TRBJ1-2; TRBD1 is a possible D gene (5 bases). This CDR3 contains 16 residues. Germline V gene lookup returns CDR1 MNHNS and CDR2 SASEGT. Trimming removed 4 bases from V and 8 bases from J, with 23 bases in between. The CDR3 region is CASSGNAGDRQLGYTF. CDR3 bases: TGTGCCAGCAGTGGAAACGCCGGCGACAGACAGTTAGGCTACACCTTC.

This clonotype was recorded a few times. This chain joins TRBV7-6 and TRBJ2-4, with D unresolved. The CDR3 has 15 residues. Deletions cut 1 base from V and 6 bases from J, with 13 bases between. Per germline, CDR1 SGHVS and CDR2 FNYEAQ. The CDR3 DNA sequence: TGTGCCAGCAGCTTAGTGCAAGGGTATGGAAACATTCAGTACTTC. This codes for CASSLVQGYGNIQYF.

This clonotype has only one observation. The chain carries TRBV16 and TRBJ1-1, with TRBD1 identical over 7 bases. Germline CDR1 and CDR2: KGHSY and FQNENV. CDR3 length equals 12 residues. V lost 5 bases, J lost 6 bases, and 3 bases stayed unmatched. The CDR3 spells CASSKTGSEAFF. CDR3 DNA sequence: TGTGCCAGCAGCAAGACAGGGTCTGAAGCTTTCTTT.

This clonotype has just a few counts. In DNA, the CDR3 is TGTGCCACCAGTGATAGGGCCCAGACGCAGTATTTT. Its translation: CATSDRAQTQYF. J is TRBJ2-3 and V is TRBV24-1; D not certain. The germline gives CDR1 KGHDR, CDR2 SFDVKD. The CDR3 sequence is 12 residues long. V shed 3 bases and J shed 9 bases, with 9 bases lying between them.

This chain connects TRBV29-1 to TRBJ2-2; D remains ambiguous. This CDR3 has 12 residues. Trimming took 1 base from V and 1 from J, leaving 1 base between them. CDR1 is SQVTM, CDR2 ANQGSEA, per germline. CDR3: CSVEVNTGELFF. The CDR3, as DNA: TGCAGCGTTGAAGTGAACACCGGGGAGCTGTTTTTT.

The rearrangement uses TRBV4-2 and TRBJ1-1; TRBD1 is a possible D gene (6 bases). The CDR3 consists of 14 residues. V lost 5 bases to trimming and J lost 5 bases, with 15 bases between them. Germline values: CDR1 LGHNA, CDR2 YNFKEQ. CDR3 loop: CASSSRDISTEAFF. The CDR3 nucleotides are TGTGCCAGCAGCTCCCGGGACATCTCAACTGAAGCTTTCTTT.

This clonotype was picked up many times. The chain employs TRBV29-1 and TRBJ2-3; D ambiguous. The CDR3 spans 12 residues. The V end lost 7 bases, the J end lost 0 bases, and 8 bases lay between the germline ends. Germline V lookup: CDR1 SQVTM, CDR2 ANQGSEA. The CDR3 is CSAVLSTDTQYF. CDR3 coding DNA: TGCAGCGCTGTACTAAGCACAGATACGCAGTATTTT.

In DNA, the CDR3 is TGCGCCAGCAGCTTGATAGGAGGCAGGGCCTCCTACAATGAGCAGTTCTTC. It codes for CASSLIGGRASYNEQFF. This chain joins TRBV5-1 and TRBJ2-1; tentatively, D is TRBD1 or TRBD2 (5 bases each). Germline CDR1 and CDR2: SGHRS and YFSETQ. V was pared by 1 base and J by 0 bases, with 14 bases between. The CDR3 loop spans 17 amino acids.

There are a few counts of this clonotype. The chain carries TRBV28 and TRBJ1-4, with D possibly TRBD1 on 5 matching bases. Germline assignment: CDR1 MDHEN and CDR2 SYDVKM. The ends were cut back, 5 bases at V and 0 bases at J, with 10 bases in the middle. CDR3 length: 15 residues. The CDR3 sequence: CASSQTGATNEKLFF. The CDR3 bases are TGTGCCAGCAGTCAAACAGGAGCAACTAATGAAAAACTGTTTTTT.

V usage is TRBV7-6 and J usage is TRBJ2-1; the match to TRBD2 covers 9 bases. The CDR3 runs 14 residues. The trim removed 6 bases at V and 5 bases at J, leaving 5 bases unmatched. Germline values: CDR1 SGHVS, CDR2 FNYEAQ. CDR3 DNA: TGTGCCAGCAGACGGACTAGCGTCGACAATGAGCAGTTCTTC. Translated, it gives CASRRTSVDNEQFF.

This clonotype was found many times. The rearrangement uses TRBV20-1 and TRBJ2-1; 14 bases agree with TRBD2. CDR3 length equals 15 residues. CDR1 DFQATT and CDR2 SNEGSKA come from the germline V gene (reference sequence). J lost 9 bases, V lost 1 base, and 5 bases had no gene match. In nucleotides, the CDR3 is TGCAGTGCTAGAGCCGGGACTAGCGGGAGTAGTGAGCAGTTCTTC. Translation: CSARAGTSGSSEQFF.

The rearrangement joins TRBV6-2 or TRBV6-3 to TRBJ1-1, with D hard to call. This CDR3 is 13 amino acids long. Trimming took 2 bases from V and 5 from J, leaving 9 bases between them. Germline CDR1 MNHEY, CDR2 SVGEGT. CDR3 bases: TGTGCCAGCAGTTACGCCGGGGTTACTGAAGCTTTCTTT. This sequence encodes CASSYAGVTEAFF.

This clonotype was recorded a few times. The rearrangement joins TRBV30 to TRBJ2-3, with 7 bases fitting TRBD1. Germline values: CDR1 GTSNPN, CDR2 SVGIG (reference sequence). The CDR3 consists of 15 residues. J was trimmed by 2 bases and V by 0 bases; bases with no gene match: 5. The DNA for the CDR3 is TGTGCCTGGAGTGTCACAGGGGCCTTCACAGATACGCAGTATTTT. Amino acid sequence: CAWSVTGAFTDTQYF.

V gene TRBV7-2 combines with J gene TRBJ2-3; D gene unclear. Germline V lookup: CDR1 SGHTA, CDR2 FQGNSA. CDR3 length equals 15 residues. Trimming took off 5 bases at V and 2 bases at J, with 14 bases between the two ends. CDR3 in amino acids: CASSQGYSPTDTQYF. For the CDR3, the DNA is TGTGCCAGCAGCCAAGGGTATTCCCCCACAGATACGCAGTATTTT.

The chain couples TRBV15 to TRBJ2-7; possibly TRBD1 for D (5 bases). CDR1 and CDR2 from the germline V gene are LNHNV and YYDKDF (reference sequence). This CDR3 region has 15 residues. V was shortened by 2 bases and J by 2 bases, with 13 bases between the two germline ends. DNA of the CDR3: TGTGCCACCAGCAGATCCTCAGGGCCTCCCTACGAGCAGTACTTC. Protein sequence: CATSRSSGPPYEQYF.

This clonotype was observed a handful of times. The rearrangement joins TRBV5-5 to TRBJ2-3, with D perhaps matching TRBD2 (6 bases). The germline V gene has CDR1 SGHKS and CDR2 YYEKEE (reference sequence). V dropped 5 bases and J dropped 6 bases, with 16 bases sitting between them. The CDR3 runs to 14 residues. The CDR3 is CASRYGGVVDTQYF. DNA of the CDR3: TGTGCCAGCAGATACGGGGGTGTAGTGGATACGCAGTATTTT.

This chain connects TRBV28 to TRBJ1-2; D not resolved. Germline assignment: CDR1 MDHEN and CDR2 SYDVKM. V was pared by 5 bases and J by 7 bases, with 8 bases between. This CDR3 has 11 amino acids. In DNA, the CDR3 is TGTGCCAGCAGTGGTTATGGTGGCTACACCTTC. Translating gives CASSGYGGYTF.

Note on this clonotype: A junction end diverges from the germline sequence, so it may reflect a read error. The chain carries TRBV29-1 and TRBJ1-1; D uncertain. Germline V gives CDR1 SQVTM, CDR2 ANQGSEA. CDR3 length: 13 amino acids. The CDR3 DNA sequence: TGCAGCGTGGAAGACCATACAAACACTGAAGCTTTCTTT. Translation gives CSVEDHTNTEAFF.

This clonotype turned up a few times. The genes are TRBV5-1 and TRBJ2-5; D is ambiguous. The germline V and J ends were trimmed by 1 base and 0 bases, with 4 bases remaining between them. The CDR3 consists of 13 residues. Looked up from germline, CDR1 is SGHRS and CDR2 is YFSETQ. The CDR3 sequence: CASSLTDQETQYF. CDR3 sequence (DNA): TGCGCCAGCAGCTTGACGGACCAAGAGACCCAGTACTTC.

The rearrangement links TRBV27 to TRBJ1-1, with 8 bases that match TRBD1. The CDR3 length is 16 residues. After removal of 5 bases from V and 4 bases from J, the junction contained 12 bases not matched to a gene. Germline loops: CDR1 MNHEY, CDR2 SMNVEV (reference sequence). In nucleotides, the CDR3 is TGTGCCAGCAGTCCATATCAAGACAGGGGAGGCACTGAAGCTTTCTTT. Its protein is CASSPYQDRGGTEAFF.

This clonotype has only a few counts. V gene TRBV12-3 or TRBV12-4 combines with J gene TRBJ2-1; weak D call: TRBD1 (9 bases). V was trimmed by 7 bases and J by 2 bases, leaving 24 bases between them. CDR3 size: 18 residues. The CDR3 region is CASTLAGGQGSTYNEQFF. The CDR3 coding sequence is TGTGCCAGCACCCTGGCGGGGGGACAGGGTTCTACCTACAATGAGCAGTTCTTC.

This clonotype was detected ten times or more. V usage is TRBV7-2 and J usage is TRBJ2-7; tentative D call: TRBD1 (6 bases). Trimming shortened V by 5 bases and J by 2 bases, and 13 bases separated the two germline ends. CDR3 size: 14 residues. Germline-derived CDR1 and CDR2 are SGHTA and FQGNSA. This CDR3 is CASSDRDTTYEQYF. The CDR3 DNA is TGTGCCAGCAGCGACCGGGACACAACCTACGAGCAGTACTTC.

This clonotype was seen a few times. The rearrangement links TRBV20-1 to TRBJ2-3; D unresolved. Per germline, CDR1 DFQATT and CDR2 SNEGSKA (reference sequence). V was clipped by 0 bases and J by 0 bases, with 10 bases between them. The CDR3 contains 15 residues. CDR3 sequence reads: CSARDRSVSTDTQYF. CDR3 sequence (DNA): TGCAGTGCTAGAGATAGGAGCGTTAGCACAGATACGCAGTATTTT.

This sequence joins TRBV12-3 or TRBV12-4 and TRBJ2-5; 12 bases agree with TRBD2. V dropped 5 bases and J dropped 6; count of bases not matched to a gene: 13. The CDR3 consists of 17 residues. CDR3: CASSPTSGTSGRKTQYF. The CDR3 DNA is TGTGCCAGCAGTCCGACTTCCGGGACTAGCGGGCGGAAGACCCAGTACTTC.